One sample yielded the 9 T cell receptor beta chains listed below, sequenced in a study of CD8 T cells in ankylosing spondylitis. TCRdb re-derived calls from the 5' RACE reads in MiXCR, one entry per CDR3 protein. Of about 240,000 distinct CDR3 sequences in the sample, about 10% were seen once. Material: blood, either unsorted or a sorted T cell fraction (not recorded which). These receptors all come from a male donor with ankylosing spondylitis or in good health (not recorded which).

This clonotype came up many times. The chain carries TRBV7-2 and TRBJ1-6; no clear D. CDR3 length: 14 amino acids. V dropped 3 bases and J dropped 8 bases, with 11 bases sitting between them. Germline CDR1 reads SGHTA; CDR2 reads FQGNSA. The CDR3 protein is CASSLEGAYSPLHF. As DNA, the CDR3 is TGTGCCAGCAGCTTGGAGGGCGCCTATTCACCCCTCCACTTT.

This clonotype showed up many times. CDR3 protein: CASSSRGLASDTQYF. DNA of the CDR3: TGTGCCAGCAGTTCCCGCGGACTAGCCTCCGATACGCAGTATTTT. The rearrangement links TRBV28 to TRBJ2-3, with 8 bases lining up with TRBD2. The germline CDR1 and CDR2 sequences are MDHEN and SYDVKM. V shed 4 bases, J shed 6 bases, and the junction held 9 bases outside the gene matches. This CDR3 has 15 residues.

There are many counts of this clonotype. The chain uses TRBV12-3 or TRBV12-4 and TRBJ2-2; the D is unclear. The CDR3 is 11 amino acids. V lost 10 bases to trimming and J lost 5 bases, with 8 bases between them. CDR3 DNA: TGTGCCACCCGCATAACCGGGGAGCTGTTTTTT. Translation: CATRITGELFF.

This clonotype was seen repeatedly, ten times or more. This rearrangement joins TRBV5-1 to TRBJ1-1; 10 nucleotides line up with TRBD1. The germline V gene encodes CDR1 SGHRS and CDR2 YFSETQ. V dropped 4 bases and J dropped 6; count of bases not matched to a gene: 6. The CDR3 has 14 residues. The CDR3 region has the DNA TGCGCCAGCAGCCGGACAGGGGGTGACGCTGAAGCTTTCTTT. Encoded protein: CASSRTGGDAEAFF.

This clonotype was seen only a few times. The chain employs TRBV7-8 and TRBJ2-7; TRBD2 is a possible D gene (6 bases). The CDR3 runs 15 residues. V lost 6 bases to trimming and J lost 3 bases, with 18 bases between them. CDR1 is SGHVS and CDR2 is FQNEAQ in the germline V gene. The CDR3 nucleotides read TGTGCCAGCAGTTCGATGGGGGGAGGTGACTACGAGCAGTACTTC. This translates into CASSSMGGGDYEQYF.

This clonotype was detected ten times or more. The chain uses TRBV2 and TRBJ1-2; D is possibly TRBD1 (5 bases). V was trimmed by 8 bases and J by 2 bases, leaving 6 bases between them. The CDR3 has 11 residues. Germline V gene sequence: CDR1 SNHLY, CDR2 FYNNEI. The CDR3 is CASGGNYGYTF. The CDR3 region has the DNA TGTGCCAGCGGGGGGAACTATGGCTACACCTTC.

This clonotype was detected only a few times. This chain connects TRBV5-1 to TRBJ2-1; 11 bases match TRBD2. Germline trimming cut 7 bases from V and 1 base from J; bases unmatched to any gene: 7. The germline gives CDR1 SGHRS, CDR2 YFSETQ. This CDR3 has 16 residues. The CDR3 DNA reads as TGCGCCAGCTTCCTAGCGGGAGGTTTATCCTACAATGAGCAGTTCTTC. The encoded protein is CASFLAGGLSYNEQFF. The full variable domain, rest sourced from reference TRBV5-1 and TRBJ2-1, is KAGVTQTPRYLIKTRGQQVTLSCSPISGHRSVSWYQQTPGQGLQFLFEYFSETQRNKGNFPGRFSGRQFSNSRSEMNVSTLELGDSALYLCASFLAGGLSYNEQFFGPGTRLTVL.

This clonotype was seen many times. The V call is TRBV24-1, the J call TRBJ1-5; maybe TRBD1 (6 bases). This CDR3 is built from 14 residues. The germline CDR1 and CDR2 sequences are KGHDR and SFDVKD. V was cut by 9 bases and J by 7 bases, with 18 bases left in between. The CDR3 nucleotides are TGTGCCACCGCCAGAGCGGGTCAGGGGCAGCCCCAGCATTTT. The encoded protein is CATARAGQGQPQHF.

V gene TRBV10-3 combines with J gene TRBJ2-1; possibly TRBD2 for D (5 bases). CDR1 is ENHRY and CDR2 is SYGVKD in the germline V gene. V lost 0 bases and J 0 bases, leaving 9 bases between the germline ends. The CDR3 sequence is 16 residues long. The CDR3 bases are TGTGCCATCAGTGAGTCGATTCGGGGCTCCTACAATGAGCAGTTCTTC. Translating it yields CAISESIRGSYNEQFF.